This T cell receptor beta chain is drawn from a study of OX40 agonist ivuxolimab in advanced cancers. Note on this clone: Its antigen remains unidentified. The same CDR3 can be traced to other DNA sequences in this sample.

Findings and caveats of the study: It was not determined which antigens were specifically recognized by the peripheral T cells that had undergone clonal expansion. By week 6 at 0.1 to 3.0 mg/kg, blood CD4+ and CD8+ T cells had expanded clonally.

Repertoires were generated with immunoSEQ multiplex PCR, while TCRdb's copy carries only in-frame clones and drops some. The data contain tens of thousands of clones, 85% to 90% of them singletons. The specimen comprised CD4+ or CD8+ T cells sorted from blood, sampled in a trial of the OX40 agonist ivuxolimab. This clonotype was obtained from an adult with an advanced solid tumor such as melanoma, head and neck, liver or kidney cancer.

The CDR3: CSARTRTEAFF. Written as DNA, the CDR3 is TGCAGTGCTAGGACTCGGACTGAAGCTTTCTTT. V is TRBV20-1 and J is TRBJ1-1; D call uncertain. CDR3 length: 11 amino acids. Trimming cost V 3 bases and J 5 bases, with 7 bases left between them. The V gene's germline CDR1 is DFQATT and CDR2 SNEGSKA (reference sequence).